This TCR beta chain was recorded in a study of blood T cell repertoires in COVID-19. In the study overall: Collection of acute and convalescent COVID-19 samples took place in the United States, Italy and Spain. Sample material is recorded as cDNA or gDNA derived from T cells, B-cell-depleted T cells, or PBMCs.

Germline CDR1 is LNHNV and CDR2 is YYDKDF (reference sequence). The germline V and J ends were trimmed by 0 bases and 2 bases, with 11 bases remaining between them. The CDR3 loop spans 15 amino acids. Authors' data handling: Reference gene primer amplification gave nucleated cell count estimates. Libraries were prepared by immunoSEQ multiplex PCR; TCRdb keeps only in-frame clonotypes and omits some of them. V and J calls plus clone size are reproduced from that table; the DNA served to infer D and trimming. Of about 360,000 clones in the sample, more than 75% are singletons; the top ten hold 3%. This clonotype was obtained from a human donor in a cohort sampled during active COVID-19. The sequencing input was peripheral blood. This sequence joins TRBV15 and TRBJ2-7; weak D call: TRBD1 (6 bases). The CDR3 region is CATSRDRGTTYEQYF. In DNA, the CDR3 is TGTGCCACCAGCAGAGATAGGGGGACCACCTACGAGCAGTACTTC.